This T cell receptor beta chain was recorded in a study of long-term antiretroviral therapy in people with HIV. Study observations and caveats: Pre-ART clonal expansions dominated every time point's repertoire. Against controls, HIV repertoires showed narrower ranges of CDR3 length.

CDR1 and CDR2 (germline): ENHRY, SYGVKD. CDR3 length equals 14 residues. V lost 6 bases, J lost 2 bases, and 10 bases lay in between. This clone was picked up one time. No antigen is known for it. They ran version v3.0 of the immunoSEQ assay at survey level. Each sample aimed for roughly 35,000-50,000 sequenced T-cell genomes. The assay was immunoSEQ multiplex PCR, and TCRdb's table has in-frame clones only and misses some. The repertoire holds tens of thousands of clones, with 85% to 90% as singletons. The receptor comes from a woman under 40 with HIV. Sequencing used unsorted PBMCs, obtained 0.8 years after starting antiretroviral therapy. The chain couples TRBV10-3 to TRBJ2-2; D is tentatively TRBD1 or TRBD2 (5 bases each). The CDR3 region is CAIRLDRNTGELFF. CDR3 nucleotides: TGTGCCATCAGACTAGACAGAAACACCGGGGAGCTGTTTTTT.